This is a list of T cell receptor beta chains from one sample in a study of T cell changes during pregnancy in multiple sclerosis. The table came from immunoSEQ multiplex PCR; TCRdb's copy has only in-frame clones and leaves some out. In the table there are roughly 49,000 clones, roughly 90% of which are singletons. The sequenced sample was peripheral blood, obtained in the first trimester of pregnancy. These receptor sequences come from a female donor in good health, enrolled as a control in a pregnancy study. Each CDR3 is given with its conserved first and last residue. A D gene is named only where the DNA matches it firmly.

V	D	J	CDR3
TRBV28	.	TRBJ2-3	CASRDQFPSTDTQYF
TRBV18	.	TRBJ2-3	CASSPPSFTDTQYF
TRBV5-4	.	TRBJ2-3	CASSLDRDSSTDTQYF
TRBV19	.	TRBJ2-7	CATPWGGVSYEQYF
TRBV30	TRBD1	TRBJ2-3	CAWSVQGVADTQYF
TRBV27	TRBD1	TRBJ2-7	CASSSGTGIYEQYF
TRBV5-1	.	TRBJ1-3	CASSSAAGASGNTIYF
TRBV18	.	TRBJ2-3	CASSPPLGQEDTQYF
TRBV6-6	TRBD2	TRBJ2-5	CASSSLTSGGPETQYF
TRBV13	.	TRBJ1-2	CASSARGDGYTF
TRBV7-9	.	TRBJ1-2	CASSPSRDFLYGYTF
TRBV5-1	TRBD2	TRBJ2-3	CASSPGGQDTQYF
TRBV6-5	TRBD1	TRBJ2-3	CASSLDRGDTQYF
TRBV19	.	TRBJ1-2	CASSIVRGGPGSEGYTF
TRBV6-1	TRBD2	TRBJ2-1	CASTPVAGGYNEQFF
TRBV6-5	.	TRBJ1-2	CASSSGGYGYTF
TRBV10-3	.	TRBJ2-7	CAISESTHEQYF
TRBV6-5	TRBD1	TRBJ1-2	CASGGTGGNYGYTF
TRBV19	TRBD1	TRBJ1-5	CASTDRVGQPQHF
TRBV6-6	TRBD1	TRBJ2-6	CASSGTGAANVLTF
TRBV7-9	TRBD1	TRBJ1-2	CASSLPTQGVYGYTF
TRBV7-6	.	TRBJ1-1	CASSQQQGTEAFF
TRBV7-9	.	TRBJ1-2	CASSLVEDRYGYTF
TRBV6-5	TRBD1	TRBJ1-4	CASSFRQGPLFF
TRBV11-3	.	TRBJ2-3	CASSFGPGTQYF